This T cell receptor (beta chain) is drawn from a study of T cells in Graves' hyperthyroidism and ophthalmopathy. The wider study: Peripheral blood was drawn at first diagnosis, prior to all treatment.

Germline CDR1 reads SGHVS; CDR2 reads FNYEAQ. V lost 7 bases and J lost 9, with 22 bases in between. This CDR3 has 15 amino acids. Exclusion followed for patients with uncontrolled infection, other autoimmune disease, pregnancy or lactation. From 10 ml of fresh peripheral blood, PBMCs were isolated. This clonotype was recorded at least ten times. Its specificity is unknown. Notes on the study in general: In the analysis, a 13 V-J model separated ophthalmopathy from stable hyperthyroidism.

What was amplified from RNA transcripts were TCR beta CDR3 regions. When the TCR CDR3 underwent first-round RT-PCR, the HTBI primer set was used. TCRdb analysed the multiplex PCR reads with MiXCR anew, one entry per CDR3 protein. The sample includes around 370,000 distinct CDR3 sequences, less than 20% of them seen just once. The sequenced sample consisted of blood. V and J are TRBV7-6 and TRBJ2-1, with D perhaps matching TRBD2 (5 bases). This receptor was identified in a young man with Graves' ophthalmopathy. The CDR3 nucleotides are TGTGCCAGCACCGTCGGTTACGGGGTCGGCAGTGAGCAGTTCTTC. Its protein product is CASTVGYGVGSEQFF.